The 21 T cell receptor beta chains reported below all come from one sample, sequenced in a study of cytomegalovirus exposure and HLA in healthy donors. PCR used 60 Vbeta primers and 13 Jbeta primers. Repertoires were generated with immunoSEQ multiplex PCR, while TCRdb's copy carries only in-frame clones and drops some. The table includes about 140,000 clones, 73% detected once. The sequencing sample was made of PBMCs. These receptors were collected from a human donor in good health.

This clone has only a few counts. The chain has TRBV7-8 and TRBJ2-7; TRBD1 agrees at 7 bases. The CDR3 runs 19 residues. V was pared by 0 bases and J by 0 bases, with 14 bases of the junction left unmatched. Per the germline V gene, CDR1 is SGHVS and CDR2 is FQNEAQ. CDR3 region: CASSLAPYRQGRSSYEQYF. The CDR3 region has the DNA TGTGCCAGCAGCTTAGCCCCCTATCGACAGGGTAGGAGCTCCTACGAGCAGTACTTC.

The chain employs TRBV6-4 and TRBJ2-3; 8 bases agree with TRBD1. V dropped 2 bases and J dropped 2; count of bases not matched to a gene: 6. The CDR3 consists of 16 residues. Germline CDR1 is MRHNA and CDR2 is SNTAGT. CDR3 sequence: CASSDHQTGDTDTQYF. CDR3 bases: TGTGCCAGCAGTGACCACCAGACAGGGGACACAGATACGCAGTATTTT.

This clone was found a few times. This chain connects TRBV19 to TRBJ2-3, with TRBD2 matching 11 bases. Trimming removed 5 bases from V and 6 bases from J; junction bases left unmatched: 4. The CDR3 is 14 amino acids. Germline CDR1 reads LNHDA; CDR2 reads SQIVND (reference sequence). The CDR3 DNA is TGTGCCAGTAGTCTAGCGGGAGGTCGGGATACGCAGTATTTT. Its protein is CASSLAGGRDTQYF.

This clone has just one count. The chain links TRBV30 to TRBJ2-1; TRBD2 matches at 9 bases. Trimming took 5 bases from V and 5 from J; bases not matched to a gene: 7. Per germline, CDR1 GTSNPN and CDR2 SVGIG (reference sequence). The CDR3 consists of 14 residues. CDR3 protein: CAWGSGSGHNEQFF. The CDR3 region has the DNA TGTGCCTGGGGTAGCGGGAGCGGGCACAATGAGCAGTTCTTC.

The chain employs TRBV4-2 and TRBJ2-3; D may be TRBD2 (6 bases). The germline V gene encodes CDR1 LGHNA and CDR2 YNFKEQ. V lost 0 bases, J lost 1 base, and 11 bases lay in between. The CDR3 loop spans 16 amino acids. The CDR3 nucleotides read TGTGCCAGCAGCCAAGAGACTAGAGGGGGCACAGATACGCAGTATTTT. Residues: CASSQETRGGTDTQYF.

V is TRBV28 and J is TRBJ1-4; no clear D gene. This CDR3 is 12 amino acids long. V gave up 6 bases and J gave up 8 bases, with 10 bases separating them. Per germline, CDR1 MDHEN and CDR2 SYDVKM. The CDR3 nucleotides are TGTGCCAGCAGCGTCTCGAGCGAAAAACTGTTTTTT. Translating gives CASSVSSEKLFF.

The CDR3 loop is CASSLAAANYGYTF. The CDR3 DNA is TGTGCCAGCAGCTTAGCGGCAGCTAACTATGGCTACACCTTC. The chain employs TRBV7-2 and TRBJ1-2, with D unclear. The CDR3 is 14 residues long. Germline CDR1 SGHTA, CDR2 FQGNSA. V lost 0 bases and J lost 0, with 5 bases in between.

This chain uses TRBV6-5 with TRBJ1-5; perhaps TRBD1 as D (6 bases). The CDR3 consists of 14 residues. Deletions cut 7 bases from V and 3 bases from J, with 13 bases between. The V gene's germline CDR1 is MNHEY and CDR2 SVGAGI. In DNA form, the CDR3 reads TGTGCCAGCACCGACCGACAGGACAATCAGCCCCAGCATTTT. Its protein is CASTDRQDNQPQHF.

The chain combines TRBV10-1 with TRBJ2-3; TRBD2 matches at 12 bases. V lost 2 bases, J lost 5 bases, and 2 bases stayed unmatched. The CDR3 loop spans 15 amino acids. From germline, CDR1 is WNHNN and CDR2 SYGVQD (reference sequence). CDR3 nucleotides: TGCGCCAGCAGTGAGACACTAGCGGGAGGAGATACGCAGTATTTT. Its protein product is CASSETLAGGDTQYF.

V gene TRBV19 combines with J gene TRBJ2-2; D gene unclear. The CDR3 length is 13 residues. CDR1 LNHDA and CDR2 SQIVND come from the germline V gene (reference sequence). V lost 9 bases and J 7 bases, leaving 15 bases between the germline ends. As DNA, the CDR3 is TGTGCCAGCGGATCGCAGGATTTCGGGGAGCTGTTTTTT. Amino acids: CASGSQDFGELFF.

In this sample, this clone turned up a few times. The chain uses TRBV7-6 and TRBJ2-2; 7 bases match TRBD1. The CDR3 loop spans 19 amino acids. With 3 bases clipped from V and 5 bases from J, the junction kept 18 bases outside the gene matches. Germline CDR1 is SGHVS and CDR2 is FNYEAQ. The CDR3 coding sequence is TGTGCCAGCAGCTTTATTCAAAACGTAGGGGGCGCTGGGACCGGGGAGCTGTTTTTT. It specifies CASSFIQNVGGAGTGELFF.

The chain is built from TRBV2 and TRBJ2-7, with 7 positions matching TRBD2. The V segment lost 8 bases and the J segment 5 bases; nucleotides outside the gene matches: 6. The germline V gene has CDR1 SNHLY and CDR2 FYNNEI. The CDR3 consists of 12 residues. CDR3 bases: TGTGCCAGCCAGGCGGGGGTGAACGAGCAGTACTTC. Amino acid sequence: CASQAGVNEQYF.

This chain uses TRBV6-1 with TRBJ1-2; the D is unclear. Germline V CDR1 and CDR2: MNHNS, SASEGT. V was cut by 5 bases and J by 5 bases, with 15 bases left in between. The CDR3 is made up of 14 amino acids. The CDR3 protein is CASSPRGVAYGYTF. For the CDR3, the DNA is TGTGCCAGCAGTCCTCGGGGAGTCGCGTATGGCTACACCTTC.

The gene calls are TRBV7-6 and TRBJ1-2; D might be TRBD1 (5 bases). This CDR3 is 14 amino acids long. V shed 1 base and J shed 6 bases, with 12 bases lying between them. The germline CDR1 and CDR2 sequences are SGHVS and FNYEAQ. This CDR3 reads CASSLGGGGDGYTF. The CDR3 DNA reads TGTGCCAGCAGCTTAGGGGGCGGCGGGGATGGCTACACCTTC.

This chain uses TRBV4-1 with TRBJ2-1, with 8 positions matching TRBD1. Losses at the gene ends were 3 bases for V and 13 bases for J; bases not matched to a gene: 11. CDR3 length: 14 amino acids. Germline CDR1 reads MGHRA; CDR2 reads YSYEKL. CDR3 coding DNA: TGCGCCAGCAGCCAGCAGACAGGGGAGCCGCCTCAGTTCTTC. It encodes CASSQQTGEPPQFF.

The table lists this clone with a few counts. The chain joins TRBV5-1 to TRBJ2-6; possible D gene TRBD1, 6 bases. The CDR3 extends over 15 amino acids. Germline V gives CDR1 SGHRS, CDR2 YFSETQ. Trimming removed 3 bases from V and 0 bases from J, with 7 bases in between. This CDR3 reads CASSSQGSGANVLTF. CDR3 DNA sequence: TGCGCCAGCAGCTCACAGGGCTCTGGGGCCAACGTCCTGACTTTC.

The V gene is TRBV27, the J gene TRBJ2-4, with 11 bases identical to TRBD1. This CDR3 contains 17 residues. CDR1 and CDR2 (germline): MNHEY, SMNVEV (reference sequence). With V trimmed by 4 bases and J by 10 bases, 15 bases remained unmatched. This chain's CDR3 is CASSSRTGGSTLWIQYF. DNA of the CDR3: TGTGCCAGCAGTTCGAGGACAGGGGGCTCGACATTGTGGATTCAGTACTTC.

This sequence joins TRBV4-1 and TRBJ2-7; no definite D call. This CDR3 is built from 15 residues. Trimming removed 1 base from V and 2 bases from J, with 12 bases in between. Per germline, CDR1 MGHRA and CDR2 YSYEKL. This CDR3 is CASSQVLPGTYEQYF. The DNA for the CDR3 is TGCGCCAGCAGCCAAGTTCTCCCAGGAACCTACGAGCAGTACTTC.

CDR3 region: CAWNEEGAGWFF. The CDR3 nucleotides are TGTGCCTGGAATGAGGAAGGGGCAGGGTGGTTCTTC. The chain recombines TRBV30 with TRBJ2-1; a possible D gene is TRBD1 (5 bases). The CDR3 has 12 residues. V dropped 4 bases and J dropped 15 bases, with 19 bases sitting between them. CDR1 is GTSNPN, CDR2 SVGIG, per germline (reference sequence).

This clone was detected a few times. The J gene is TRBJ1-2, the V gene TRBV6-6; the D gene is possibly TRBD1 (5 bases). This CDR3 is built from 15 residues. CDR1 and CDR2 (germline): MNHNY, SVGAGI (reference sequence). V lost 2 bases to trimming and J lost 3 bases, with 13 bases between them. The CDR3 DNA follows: TGTGCCAGCAGTTACAGGGCCTCGGGGGACTATGGCTACACCTTC. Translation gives CASSYRASGDYGYTF.

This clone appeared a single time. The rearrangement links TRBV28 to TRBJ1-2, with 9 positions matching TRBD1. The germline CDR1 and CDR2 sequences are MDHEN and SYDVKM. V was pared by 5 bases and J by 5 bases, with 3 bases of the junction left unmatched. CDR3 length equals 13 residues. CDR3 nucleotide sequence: TGTGCCAGCAGTCCGGGACAGGGTTATGGCTACACCTTC. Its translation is CASSPGQGYGYTF.